The 8 T cell receptor beta chains in this list originate from one sample, sequenced in a study of T cell responses to AZD1222 COVID-19 vaccine. Assay used: immunoSEQ multiplex PCR; TCRdb lists only in-frame clones, some missing. The sample contains roughly 97,000 clones, about 89% of which appear only once. Sequenced here: peripheral blood, sampled on day 0 of AZD1222 vaccination. These receptors were collected from an adult in good health.

CDR3 region: CASRWEERGPPNTGELFF. The CDR3 DNA reads as TGCGCCAGCAGATGGGAGGAGCGGGGGCCGCCGAACACCGGGGAGCTGTTTTTT. The chain has TRBV10-1 and TRBJ2-2; 8 bases match TRBD2. Germline CDR1 WNHNN, CDR2 SYGVQD (reference sequence). CDR3 length: 18 residues. The V gene end was trimmed by 6 bases and the J gene end by 0 bases; junction bases not matched to a gene: 12.

The rearrangement joins TRBV6-5 to TRBJ2-1, with a weak D call TRBD2 (7 bases). Trimming stripped 4 bases from V and 9 bases from J, with 19 bases between. The CDR3 spans 15 residues. Germline loops: CDR1 MNHEY, CDR2 SVGAGI. CDR3 sequence (DNA): TGTGCCAGCAGTTCCACTAGTGGGGGGGCCGCTGAGCAGTTCTTC. Amino acid sequence: CASSSTSGGAAEQFF.

The V call is TRBV11-2, the J call TRBJ2-3; D is unclear. CDR1 is SGHAT and CDR2 is FQNNGV in the germline V gene. Trimming took 4 bases from V and 7 from J, leaving 0 bases between them. The CDR3 length is 9 residues. CDR3 bases: TGTGCCAGCAGCTATACGCAGTATTTT. Translating it yields CASSYTQYF.

The chain joins TRBV5-5 to TRBJ1-1; 7 bases fit TRBD1. The CDR3 sequence is 14 residues long. Germline V gives CDR1 SGHKS, CDR2 YYEKEE (reference sequence). Germline trimming cut 3 bases from V and 1 base from J; bases unmatched to any gene: 3. The DNA for the CDR3 is TGTGCCAGCAGCTCGACAGGGAGGAACACTGAAGCTTTCTTT. Translated, it gives CASSSTGRNTEAFF.

This clone was observed a single time. The chain links TRBV21-1 to TRBJ1-5. TRBV21-1 has pseudogene status. The CDR3 loop spans 14 amino acids. CDR3 loop: CASPGDGDNQPQHF. The CDR3 region has the DNA TGTGCCAGTCCGGGTGACGGTGACAATCAGCCCCAGCATTTT.

The V gene is TRBV7-3, the J gene TRBJ2-2; no clear D. V lost 4 bases, J lost 4 bases, and 10 bases lay in between. The CDR3 runs 14 residues. Germline V gene sequence: CDR1 SGHTA, CDR2 FQGTGA. CDR3 sequence reads: CASSSLVGTGELFF. CDR3 DNA sequence: TGTGCCAGCAGCTCTCTAGTGGGCACCGGGGAGCTGTTTTTT.

J is TRBJ1-1 and V is TRBV19; TRBD1 aligns across 11 bases. This CDR3 spans 16 amino acids. The V segment lost 6 bases and the J segment 4 bases; nucleotides outside the gene matches: 10. The germline V gene has CDR1 LNHDA and CDR2 SQIVND (reference sequence). DNA for the CDR3: TGTGCCAGTAGCCCCAGGGGGGACAGGGGGTTCACTGAAGCTTTCTTT. This translates into CASSPRGDRGFTEAFF. The whole variable domain, filled in from reference TRBV19 and TRBJ1-1, reads DGGITQSPKYLFRKEGQNVTLSCEQNLNHDAMYWYRQDPGQGLRLIYYSQIVNDFQKGDIAEGYSVSREKKESFPLTVTSAQKNPTAFYLCASSPRGDRGFTEAFFGQGTRLTVV.

J is TRBJ1-1 and V is TRBV5-1, with D hard to call. This CDR3 region has 14 residues. V lost 2 bases and J 2 bases, leaving 10 bases between the germline ends. Per the germline V gene, CDR1 is SGHRS and CDR2 is YFSETQ. The CDR3 bases are TGCGCCAGCAGCTTACGGTTAGAAAACACTGAAGCTTTCTTT. Its protein product is CASSLRLENTEAFF.